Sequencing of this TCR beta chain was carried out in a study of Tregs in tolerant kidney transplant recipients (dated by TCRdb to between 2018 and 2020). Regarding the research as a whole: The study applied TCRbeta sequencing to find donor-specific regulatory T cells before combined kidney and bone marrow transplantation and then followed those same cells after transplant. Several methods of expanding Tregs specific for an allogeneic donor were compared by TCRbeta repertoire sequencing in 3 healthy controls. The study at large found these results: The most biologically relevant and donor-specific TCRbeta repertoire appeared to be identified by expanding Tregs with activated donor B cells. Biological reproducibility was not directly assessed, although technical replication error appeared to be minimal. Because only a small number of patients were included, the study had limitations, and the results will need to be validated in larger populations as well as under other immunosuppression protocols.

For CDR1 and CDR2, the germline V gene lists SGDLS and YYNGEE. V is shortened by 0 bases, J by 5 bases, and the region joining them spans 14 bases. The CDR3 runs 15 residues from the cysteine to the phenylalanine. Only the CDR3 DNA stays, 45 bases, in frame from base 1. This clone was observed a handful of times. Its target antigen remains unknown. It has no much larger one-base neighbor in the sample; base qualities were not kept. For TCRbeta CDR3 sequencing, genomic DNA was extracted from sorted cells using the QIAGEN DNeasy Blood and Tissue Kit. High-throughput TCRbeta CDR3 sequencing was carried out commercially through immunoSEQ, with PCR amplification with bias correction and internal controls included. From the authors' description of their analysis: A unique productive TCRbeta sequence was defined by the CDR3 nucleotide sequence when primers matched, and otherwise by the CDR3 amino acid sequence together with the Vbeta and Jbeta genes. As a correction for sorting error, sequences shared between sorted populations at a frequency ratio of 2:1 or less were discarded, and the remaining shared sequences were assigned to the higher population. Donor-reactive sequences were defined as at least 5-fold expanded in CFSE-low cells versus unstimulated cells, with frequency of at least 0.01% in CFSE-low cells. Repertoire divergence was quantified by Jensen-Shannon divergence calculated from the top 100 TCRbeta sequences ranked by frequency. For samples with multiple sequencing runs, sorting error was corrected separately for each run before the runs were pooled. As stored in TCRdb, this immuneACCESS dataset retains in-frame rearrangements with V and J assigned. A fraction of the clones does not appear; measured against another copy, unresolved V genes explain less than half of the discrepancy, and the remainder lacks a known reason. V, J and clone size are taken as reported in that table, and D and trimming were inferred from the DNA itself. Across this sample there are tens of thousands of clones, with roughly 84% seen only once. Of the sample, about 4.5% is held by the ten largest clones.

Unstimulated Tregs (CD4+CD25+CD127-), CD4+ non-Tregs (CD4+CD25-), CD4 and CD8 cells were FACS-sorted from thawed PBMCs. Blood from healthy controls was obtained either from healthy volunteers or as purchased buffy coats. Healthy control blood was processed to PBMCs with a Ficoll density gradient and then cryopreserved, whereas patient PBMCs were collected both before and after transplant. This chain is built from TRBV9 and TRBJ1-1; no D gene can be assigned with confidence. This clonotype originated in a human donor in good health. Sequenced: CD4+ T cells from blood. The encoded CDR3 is CASSVAGWGGTEAFF. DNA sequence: TGTGCCAGCAGCGTAGCGGGTTGGGGAGGGACTGAAGCTTTCTTT.